Listed here are 4 T cell receptor beta chains from one sample, sequenced in a study of T cells in Graves' hyperthyroidism and ophthalmopathy. RNA transcripts gave rise to amplified TCR beta CDR3 regions. The TCR CDR3 first-round RT-PCR relied on the HTBI primer set. TCRdb re-derived calls from the multiplex PCR reads in MiXCR, one entry per CDR3 protein. Of roughly 350,000 distinct CDR3 sequences listed, roughly 14% are singletons. The specimen sequenced was blood. These receptors came from a woman aged 30 to 39 with Graves' hyperthyroidism.

This clonotype was seen at least ten times. The gene calls are TRBV7-9 and TRBJ2-3, with a tentative D call TRBD1 (6 bases). The CDR3 loop spans 15 amino acids. The ends were cut back, 5 bases at V and 3 bases at J, with 15 bases in the middle. The germline CDR1 and CDR2 sequences are SEHNR and FQNEAQ (reference sequence). The CDR3 bases are TGTGCCAGCAGCATTCAGACAGGTTCGACAGATACGCAGTATTTT. Protein: CASSIQTGSTDTQYF.

This clonotype was recorded many times. This chain joins TRBV3-1 and TRBJ1-1; tentative D call: TRBD1 (5 bases). CDR3 length: 16 residues. CDR1 is LGHDT and CDR2 is YNNKEL in the germline V gene (reference sequence). With 2 bases removed from V and 1 base from J, the gap between germline ends came to 14 bases. The CDR3 region has the DNA TGTGCCAGCAGCCAAACGGGACGTCTAGCGAACACTGAAGCTTTCTTT. Its protein product is CASSQTGRLANTEAFF.

Ten or more counts support this clonotype. This chain links TRBV20-1 with TRBJ2-5; D is ambiguous. The CDR3 extends over 14 amino acids. The germline V gene has CDR1 DFQATT and CDR2 SNEGSKA (reference sequence). V was shortened by 5 bases and J by 2 bases, with 15 bases between the two germline ends. Written as DNA, the CDR3 is TGCAGTGCTCCTGTTCCTCTAGGGCAAGAGACCCAGTACTTC. This codes for CSAPVPLGQETQYF.

This clonotype was picked up a small number of times. The chain recombines TRBV7-6 with TRBJ2-2, with no clear D. The germline V and J ends were trimmed by 6 bases and 6 bases, with 20 bases remaining between them. The CDR3 runs 16 residues. Germline CDR1 and CDR2: SGHVS and FNYEAQ. This CDR3 reads CASSRRSLDPAGELFF. CDR3 bases: TGTGCCAGCAGTCGGCGGTCATTAGACCCGGCCGGGGAGCTGTTTTTT.